Following are 13 T cell receptor beta chains from one sample sequenced in a study of blood T cell repertoires in COVID-19. Assay used: immunoSEQ multiplex PCR; TCRdb lists only in-frame clones, some missing. The data contain roughly 220,000 clones, around four fifths of them singletons. The sequenced material came from peripheral blood. The receptor source for this set is a man younger than 40 with active or convalescent COVID-19.

The V call is TRBV3-1 (or the pseudogene TRBV3-2), the J call TRBJ2-7, with 7 bases aligning to TRBD1. V shed 4 bases, J shed 1 base, and the junction held 4 bases outside the gene matches. Germline V gives CDR1 LGHDT, CDR2 YNNKEL (reference sequence). The CDR3 spans 14 residues. CDR3 sequence reads: CASSRQGASYEQYF. CDR3 in DNA: TGTGCCAGCAGCCGACAGGGTGCGTCCTACGAGCAGTACTTC.

The chain links TRBV15 to TRBJ2-1; weak D call: TRBD2 (6 bases). The ends were cut back, 5 bases at V and 0 bases at J, with 11 bases in the middle. Germline loops: CDR1 LNHNV, CDR2 YYDKDF (reference sequence). The CDR3 runs to 15 residues. Here the CDR3 reads CATSPSVFSYNEQFF. CDR3 nucleotides: TGTGCCACCAGCCCTAGCGTATTCTCCTACAATGAGCAGTTCTTC. Full variable domain (remainder filled in from reference TRBV15 and TRBJ2-1): DAMVIQNPRYQVTQFGKPVTLSCSQTLNHNVMYWYQQKSSQAPKLLFHYYDKDFNNEADTPDNFQSRRPNTSFCFLDIRSPGLGDTAMYLCATSPSVFSYNEQFFGPGTRLTVL.

The V and J genes are TRBV18 and TRBJ1-1; D uncertain. This CDR3 contains 12 residues. CDR1 is KGHSH and CDR2 is LQKENI in the germline V gene. V was cut by 3 bases and J by 4 bases, with 6 bases left in between. CDR3 protein: CASSPLRTEAFF. As DNA, the CDR3 is TGTGCCAGCTCACCTTTGCGCACTGAAGCTTTCTTT. The variable domain in full, with the rest retrieved from reference TRBV18 and TRBJ1-1, is NAGVMQNPRHLVRRRGQEARLRCSPMKGHSHVYWYRQLPEEGLKFMVYLQKENIIDESGMPKERFSAEFPKEGPSILRIQQVVRGDSAAYFCASSPLRTEAFFGQGTRLTVV.

The chain uses TRBV10-3 and TRBJ2-3; 9 positions match TRBD2. The CDR3 contains 15 residues. V lost 4 bases to trimming and J lost 4 bases; unmatched junction nucleotides: 6. Germline CDR1 is ENHRY and CDR2 is SYGVKD. The CDR3 loop reads CAISGAGGLADTQYF. CDR3 sequence (DNA): TGTGCCATCAGTGGAGCGGGAGGATTGGCAGATACGCAGTATTTT.

This clone has only one observation. The chain links TRBV7-9 to TRBJ2-5; 10 nucleotides line up with TRBD2. Germline loops: CDR1 SEHNR, CDR2 FQNEAQ (reference sequence). This CDR3 region has 15 residues. V shed 3 bases and J 2 bases; nucleotides not matched to a gene: 3. The CDR3 is CASSFRLAGQETQYF. CDR3 bases: TGTGCCAGCAGCTTCCGACTAGCGGGTCAAGAGACCCAGTACTTC.

This rearrangement joins TRBV12-3 or TRBV12-4 to TRBJ1-6, with 8 bases that match TRBD1. The CDR3 runs 13 residues. V lost 5 bases and J lost 11; bases outside the gene matches: 5. The CDR3 is CASSDRGLAPLHF. CDR3 nucleotides: TGTGCCAGCAGTGACAGGGGTTTGGCACCCCTCCACTTT.

V gene TRBV30 combines with J gene TRBJ2-7; TRBD2 might be the D (5 bases). Germline CDR1 is GTSNPN and CDR2 is SVGIG (reference sequence). The CDR3 totals 13 residues. Trimming left V 2 bases short and J 1 base short, with 9 bases between. The CDR3 nucleotides are TGTGCCTGGAGTTTCGGGGAATCCTACGAGCAGTACTTC. Its protein is CAWSFGESYEQYF.

The V gene is TRBV28, the J gene TRBJ2-1, with a tentative D call TRBD2 (7 bases). The CDR3 contains 14 residues. The V end was cut by 2 bases, the J end by 9 bases, with 14 bases between. Per germline, CDR1 MDHEN and CDR2 SYDVKM. In DNA, the CDR3 is TGTGCCAGCAGTTTAGGGGGGGCCGTTCGTGAGCAGTTCTTC. Translating gives CASSLGGAVREQFF.

The gene calls are TRBV7-2 and TRBJ1-1; 10 bases agree with TRBD1. CDR3 size: 15 residues. Germline V gene sequence: CDR1 SGHTA, CDR2 FQGNSA. The junction had 11 bases not matched to a gene; V was cut back by 5 bases and J by 8 bases. In nucleotides, the CDR3 is TGTGCCAGCAGCCAAAGGCTGGGGACAGGGGACGAAGCTTTCTTT. Translation: CASSQRLGTGDEAFF.

The chain combines TRBV28 with TRBJ1-6; 7 bases map to TRBD1. V lost 11 bases, J lost 6 bases, and 4 bases stayed unmatched. CDR1 and CDR2 from the germline V gene are MDHEN and SYDVKM. CDR3 size: 12 residues. CDR3 DNA sequence: TGTGCCGGCGGGACAGTTAATTCACCCCTCCACTTT. Translated, it gives CAGGTVNSPLHF.

As concerns this clone: One base away lies a much larger clone, so this may be a sequencing read error. The sample holds other DNA sequences that translate to the same CDR3. The CDR3 loop is CASSLAGGTYEQYF. Written as DNA, the CDR3 is TGTGCCAGCAGCTTAGCGGGCGGGACCTACGAGCAGTACTTC. The V and J genes are TRBV7-8 and TRBJ2-7; weak D call: TRBD2 (6 bases). Between the trimmed V and J ends, which lost 0 bases and 2 bases, there was a span of 8 bases. This CDR3 spans 14 amino acids. The germline V gene has CDR1 SGHVS and CDR2 FQNEAQ. Based on the CDR3 plus reference TRBV7-8 and TRBJ2-7, the full variable domain is GAGVSQSPRYKVAKRGQDVALRCDPISGHVSLFWYQQALGQGPEFLTYFQNEAQLDKSGLPSDRFFAERPEGSVSTLKIQRTQQEDSAVYLCASSLAGGTYEQYFGPGTRLTVT.

The rearrangement links TRBV28 to TRBJ1-2, with TRBD1 as a possible D gene (6 bases). The germline CDR1 and CDR2 sequences are MDHEN and SYDVKM. V dropped 1 base and J dropped 2 bases, with 8 bases sitting between them. This CDR3 has 14 amino acids. CDR3 coding DNA: TGTGCCAGCAGTTTATTGGACAGAAACTATGGCTACACCTTC. It codes for CASSLLDRNYGYTF.

This clone has at least ten counts. This sequence joins TRBV5-1 and TRBJ2-1; 12 bases line up with TRBD2. Germline V gene sequence: CDR1 SGHRS, CDR2 YFSETQ. With 3 bases clipped from V and 0 bases from J, the junction kept 7 bases outside the gene matches. The CDR3 contains 18 residues. The CDR3 DNA is TGCGCCAGCAGCTCTAGGACTAGCGGGGCGAACTCCTACAATGAGCAGTTCTTC. Its translation is CASSSRTSGANSYNEQFF.